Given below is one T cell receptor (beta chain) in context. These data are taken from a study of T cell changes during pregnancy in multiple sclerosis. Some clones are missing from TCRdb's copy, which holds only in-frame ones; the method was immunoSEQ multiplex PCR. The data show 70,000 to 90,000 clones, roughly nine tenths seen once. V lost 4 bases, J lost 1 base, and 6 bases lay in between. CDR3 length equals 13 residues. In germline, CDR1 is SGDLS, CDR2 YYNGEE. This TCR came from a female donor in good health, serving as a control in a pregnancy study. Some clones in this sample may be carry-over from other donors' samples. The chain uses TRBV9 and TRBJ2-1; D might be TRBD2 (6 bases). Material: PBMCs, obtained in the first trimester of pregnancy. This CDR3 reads CASSRESYNEQFF. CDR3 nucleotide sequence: TGTGCCAGCAGCCGGGAGTCCTACAATGAGCAGTTCTTC. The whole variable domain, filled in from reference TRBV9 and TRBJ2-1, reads DSGVTQTPKHLITATGQRVTLRCSPRSGDLSVYWYQQSLDQGLQFLIQYYNGEERAKGNILERFSAQQFPDLHSELNLSSLELGDSALYFCASSRESYNEQFFGPGTRLTVL.